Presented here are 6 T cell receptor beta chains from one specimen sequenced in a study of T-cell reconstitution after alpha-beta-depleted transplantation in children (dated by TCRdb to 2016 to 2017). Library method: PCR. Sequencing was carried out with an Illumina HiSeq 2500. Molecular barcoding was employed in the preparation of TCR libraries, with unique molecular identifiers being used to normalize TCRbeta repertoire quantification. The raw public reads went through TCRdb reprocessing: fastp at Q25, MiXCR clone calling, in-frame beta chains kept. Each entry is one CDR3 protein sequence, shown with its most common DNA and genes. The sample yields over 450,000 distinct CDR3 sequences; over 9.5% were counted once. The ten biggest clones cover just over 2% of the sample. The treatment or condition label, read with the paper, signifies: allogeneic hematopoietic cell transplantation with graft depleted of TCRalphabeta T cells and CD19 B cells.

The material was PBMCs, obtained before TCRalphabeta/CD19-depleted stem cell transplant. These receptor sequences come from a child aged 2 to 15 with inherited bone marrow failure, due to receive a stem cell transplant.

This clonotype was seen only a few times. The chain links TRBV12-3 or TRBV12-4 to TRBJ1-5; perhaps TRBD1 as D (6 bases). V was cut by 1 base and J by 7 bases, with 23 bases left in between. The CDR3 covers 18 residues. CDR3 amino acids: CASSLVLIGVRGGQPQHF. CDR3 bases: TGTGCCAGCAGTTTAGTTCTTATCGGCGTCAGGGGAGGACAGCCCCAGCATTTT.

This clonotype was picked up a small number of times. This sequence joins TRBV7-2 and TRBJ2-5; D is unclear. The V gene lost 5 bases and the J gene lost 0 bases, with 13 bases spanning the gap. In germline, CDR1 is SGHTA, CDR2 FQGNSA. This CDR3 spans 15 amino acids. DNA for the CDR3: TGTGCCAGCAGCCCGCAGCCCGGGTACCAAGAGACCCAGTACTTC. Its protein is CASSPQPGYQETQYF.

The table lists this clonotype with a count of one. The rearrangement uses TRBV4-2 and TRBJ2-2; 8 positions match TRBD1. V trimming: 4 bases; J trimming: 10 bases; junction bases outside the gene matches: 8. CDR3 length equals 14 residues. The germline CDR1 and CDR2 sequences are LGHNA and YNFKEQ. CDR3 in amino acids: CASSPGTGCKELFF. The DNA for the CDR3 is TGTGCCAGCAGCCCTGGGACAGGCTGCAAGGAGCTGTTTTTT.

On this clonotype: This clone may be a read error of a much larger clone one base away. This CDR3 is CSAPHIGYDQYF. For the CDR3, the DNA is TGCAGTGCTCCCCACATCGGCTACGATCAGTACTTC. The chain couples TRBV20-1 to TRBJ2-7; no definite D call. The germline CDR1 and CDR2 sequences are DFQATT and SNEGSKA (reference sequence). This CDR3 is built from 12 residues.

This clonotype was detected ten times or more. This CDR3 reads CASRSTGGPSSYEQYF. The CDR3 region has the DNA TGTGCCAGCAGGTCGACAGGGGGCCCGAGCTCCTACGAGCAGTACTTC. The V gene is TRBV2, the J gene TRBJ2-7; 10 nucleotides agree with TRBD1. Germline CDR1 SNHLY, CDR2 FYNNEI. J was trimmed by 0 bases and V by 6 bases; bases with no gene match: 8. The CDR3 loop spans 16 amino acids. Drawing the rest from reference TRBV2 and TRBJ2-7, the complete variable domain is EPEVTQTPSHQVTQMGQEVILRCVPISNHLYFYWYRQILGQKVEFLVSFYNNEISEKSEIFDDQFSVERPDGSNFTLKIRSTKLEDSAMYFCASRSTGGPSSYEQYFGPGTRLTVT.

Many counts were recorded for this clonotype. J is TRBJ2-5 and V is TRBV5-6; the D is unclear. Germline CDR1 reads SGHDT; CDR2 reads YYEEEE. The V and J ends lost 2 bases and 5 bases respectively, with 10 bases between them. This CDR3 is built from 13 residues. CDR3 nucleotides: TGTGCCAGCAGCTTAGGTGTAGGGGAGACCCAGTACTTC. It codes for CASSLGVGETQYF.